One TCR beta chain is described in this entry. The target antigen is unknown. This entry comes from a study of CD8+CD57+ T cells in acquired aplastic anemia. Study in general: Sorted cells (CD4+ and CD8+) yielded DNA amounts that averaged around 3.1 ug. About 10 million reads, on average, were obtained for CD4+ cells from healthy donors. Findings and limits, study-wide: Researchers reported that CD8+ Simpson's diversity was not significantly different in patients versus controls. Twenty-nine CD8+ CDR3 sequences were shared between patients and controls.

Genomic DNA served as template for TCR beta VDJ and CDR3 profiling. TCRdb itself ran the reads through MiXCR, one entry per CDR3 protein. The data hold some 410,000 distinct CDR3 sequences, with roughly 64% observed a single time. The germline V gene encodes CDR1 SGHAT and CDR2 FQNNGV. CDR3 length: 19 residues. J was trimmed by 4 bases and V by 0 bases; bases with no gene match: 7. Material for sequencing was sorted CD4+, CD8+, or CD8+CD57+ T cells (not recorded which) from PBMCs. The TCR originated in a human donor in good health, serving as a control. The V call is TRBV11-2, the J call TRBJ2-6; 12 nucleotides agree with TRBD2. The CDR3 region is CASSLDRLAGEGGANVLTF. DNA for the CDR3: TGTGCCAGCAGCTTAGACAGACTAGCGGGGGAAGGGGGGGCCAACGTCCTGACTTTC. The full variable domain, rest sourced from reference TRBV11-2 and TRBJ2-6, is EAGVAQSPRYKIIEKRQSVAFWCNPISGHATLYWYQQILGQGPKLLIQFQNNGVVDDSQLPKDRFSAERLKGVDSTLKIQPAKLEDSAVYLCASSLDRLAGEGGANVLTFGAGSRLTVL.